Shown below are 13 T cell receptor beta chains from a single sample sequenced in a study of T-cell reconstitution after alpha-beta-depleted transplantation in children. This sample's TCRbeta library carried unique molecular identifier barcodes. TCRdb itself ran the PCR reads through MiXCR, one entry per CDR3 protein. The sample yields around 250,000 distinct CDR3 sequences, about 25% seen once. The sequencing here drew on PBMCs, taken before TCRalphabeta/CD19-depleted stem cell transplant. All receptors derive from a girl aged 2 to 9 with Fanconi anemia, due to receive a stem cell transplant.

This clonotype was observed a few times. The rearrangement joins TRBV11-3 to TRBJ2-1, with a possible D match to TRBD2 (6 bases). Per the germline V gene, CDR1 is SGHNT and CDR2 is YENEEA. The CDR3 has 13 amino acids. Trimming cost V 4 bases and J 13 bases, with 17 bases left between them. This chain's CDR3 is CASSSDGSGHQFF. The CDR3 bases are TGTGCCAGCAGCTCCGACGGTAGCGGTCATCAGTTCTTC.

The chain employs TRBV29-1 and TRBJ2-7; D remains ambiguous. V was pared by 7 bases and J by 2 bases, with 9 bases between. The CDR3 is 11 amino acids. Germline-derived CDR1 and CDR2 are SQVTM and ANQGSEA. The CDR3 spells CSAAGAYEQYF. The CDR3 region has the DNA TGCAGCGCCGCAGGAGCCTACGAGCAGTACTTC.

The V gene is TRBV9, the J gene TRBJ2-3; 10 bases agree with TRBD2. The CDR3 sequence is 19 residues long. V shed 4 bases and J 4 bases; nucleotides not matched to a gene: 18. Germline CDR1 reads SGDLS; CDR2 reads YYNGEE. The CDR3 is CASSNPTGEREGPSDTQYF. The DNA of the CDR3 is TGTGCCAGCAGCAACCCCACGGGGGAGCGGGAGGGCCCTTCAGATACGCAGTATTTT.

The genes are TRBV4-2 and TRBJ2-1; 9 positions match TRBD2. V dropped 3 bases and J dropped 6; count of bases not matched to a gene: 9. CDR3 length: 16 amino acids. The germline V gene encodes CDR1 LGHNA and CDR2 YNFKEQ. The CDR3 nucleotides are TGTGCCAGCAGCCACCAGGAGCGGGGGGCTCGCAATGAGCAGTTCTTC. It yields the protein CASSHQERGARNEQFF.

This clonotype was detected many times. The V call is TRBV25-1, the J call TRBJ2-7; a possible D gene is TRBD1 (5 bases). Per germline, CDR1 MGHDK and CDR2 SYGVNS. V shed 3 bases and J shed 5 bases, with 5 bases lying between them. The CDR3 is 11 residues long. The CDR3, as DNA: TGTGCCAGCAGTGACAGGGACGAGCAGTACTTC. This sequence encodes CASSDRDEQYF.

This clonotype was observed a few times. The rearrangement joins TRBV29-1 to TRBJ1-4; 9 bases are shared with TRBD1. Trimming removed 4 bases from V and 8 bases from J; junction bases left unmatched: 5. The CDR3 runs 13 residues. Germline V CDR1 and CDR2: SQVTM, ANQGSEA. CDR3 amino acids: CSVAQDRGEKLFF. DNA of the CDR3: TGCAGCGTTGCCCAGGACAGGGGCGAAAAACTGTTTTTT.

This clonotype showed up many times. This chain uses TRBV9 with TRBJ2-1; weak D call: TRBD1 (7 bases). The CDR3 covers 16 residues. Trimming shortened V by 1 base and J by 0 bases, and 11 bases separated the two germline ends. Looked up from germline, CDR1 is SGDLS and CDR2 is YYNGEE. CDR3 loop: CASSVMEGASYNEQFF. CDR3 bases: TGTGCCAGCAGCGTAATGGAGGGGGCCTCCTACAATGAGCAGTTCTTC.

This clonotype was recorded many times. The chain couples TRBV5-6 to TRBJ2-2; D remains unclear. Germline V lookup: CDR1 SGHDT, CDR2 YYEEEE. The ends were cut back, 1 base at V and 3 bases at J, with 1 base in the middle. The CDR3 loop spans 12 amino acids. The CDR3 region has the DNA TGTGCCAGCAGCTTGCACACCGGGGAGCTGTTTTTT. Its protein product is CASSLHTGELFF. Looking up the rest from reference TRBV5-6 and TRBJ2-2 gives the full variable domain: DAGVTQSPTHLIKTRGQQVTLRCSPKSGHDTVSWYQQALGQGPQFIFQYYEEEERQRGNFPDRFSGHQFPNYSSELNVNALLLGDSALYLCASSLHTGELFFGEGSRLTVL.

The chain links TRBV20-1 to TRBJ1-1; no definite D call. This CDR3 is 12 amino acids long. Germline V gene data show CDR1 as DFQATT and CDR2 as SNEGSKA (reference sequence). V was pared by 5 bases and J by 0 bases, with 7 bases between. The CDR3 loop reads CSAAIVNTEAFF. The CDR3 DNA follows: TGCAGTGCTGCAATAGTGAACACTGAAGCTTTCTTT.

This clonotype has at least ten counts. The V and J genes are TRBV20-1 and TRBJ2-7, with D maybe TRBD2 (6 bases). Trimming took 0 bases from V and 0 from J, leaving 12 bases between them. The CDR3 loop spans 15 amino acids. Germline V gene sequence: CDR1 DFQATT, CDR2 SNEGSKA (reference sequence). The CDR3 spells CSARDLAGRSYEQYF. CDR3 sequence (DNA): TGCAGTGCTAGAGATCTGGCGGGGCGCTCCTACGAGCAGTACTTC.

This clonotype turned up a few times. CDR3 sequence (DNA): TGTGCCAGCAGCTTAGTTGGCGGGAGGTCGGAGACCCAGTACTTC. Translating it yields CASSLVGGRSETQYF. The chain uses TRBV7-3 and TRBJ2-5; 8 nucleotides match TRBD2. J lost 5 bases, V lost 2 bases, and 7 bases had no gene match. This CDR3 contains 15 residues. The germline V gene encodes CDR1 SGHTA and CDR2 FQGTGA.

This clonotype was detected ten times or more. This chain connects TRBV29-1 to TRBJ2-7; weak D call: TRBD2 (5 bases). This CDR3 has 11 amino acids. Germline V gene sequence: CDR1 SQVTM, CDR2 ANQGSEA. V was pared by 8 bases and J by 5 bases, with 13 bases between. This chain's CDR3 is CSTEVANEQYF. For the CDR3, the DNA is TGCAGCACGGAGGTTGCGAACGAGCAGTACTTC.

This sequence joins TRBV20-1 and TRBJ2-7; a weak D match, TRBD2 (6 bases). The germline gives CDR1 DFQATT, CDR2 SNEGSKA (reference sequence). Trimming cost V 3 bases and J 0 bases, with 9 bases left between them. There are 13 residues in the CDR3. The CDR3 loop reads CSARGRSSYEQYF. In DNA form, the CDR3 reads TGCAGTGCTAGGGGGAGGAGCTCCTACGAGCAGTACTTC.